Sequencing of this T cell receptor beta chain was carried out in a study of beta chain features in type 1 diabetes (dated by TCRdb to the late 2010s). Looking at the study overall: No differences in mean age, gender distribution, total cell number or subset yield were found between patients and healthy donors. A total of around 110,000,000 sorted cells were examined across all samples, and RNA yield correlated strongly with the number of cells per subset. In the study, recently diagnosed type 1 diabetes patients and matched healthy donors were compared on the TCRB repertoires of their sorted circulating CD4+ T cell subsets. Whereas all 28 donors provided naive and central memory subsets, regulatory and stem cell-like memory subsets were isolated from just 8 patients and about eight healthy donors.

All of the isolated RNA was reverse transcribed with the High Capacity cDNA Reverse Transcription Kit, so expressed TCRB transcripts were sequenced. Deep immunoSEQ sequencing was performed on naive, central memory and regulatory T cell samples, with an average of about 3.57 million total reads per sample. Sorted cells were lysed in RLT buffer, and RNA was extracted using DNase-treated RNeasy Micro or Mini kits according to cell number. To prevent cross-contamination, every cell subset was processed on its own, while patient and healthy donor samples were processed together. The immunoSEQ multiplex PCR was used to amplify TCRB sequences from cDNA, generating 87-bp fragments that spanned the CDR3 region. Sequencing of the amplicons was performed on the Illumina HiSeq platform. The authors processed their data as follows. Synthetic template baselines were used to correct PCR bias computationally, reads within Hamming distance 2 were collapsed together, and singletons that could not be merged were discarded. Reads were aligned against IMGT to assign V, D and J genes, CDR3 length and insertions or deletions at six rearrangement sites. Within each subset, clonotype counts were normalized to the number of sorted cells before true diversity and Gini coefficients were calculated with the tcR R package. Repertoire sharing was quantified using the overlap coefficient calculated on TCRB nucleotide sequences. Out-of-frame TCRB sequences from naive cells were analyzed to stand in for the pre-selection repertoire. TCRdb took over this immuneACCESS table, retaining in-frame rearrangements with V and J assigned. Such tables are incomplete; in checked studies, under half of the missing clones stem from an unresolved V gene, and the remainder is unexplained. The V and J calls and clone size come from that table; D and trimming were worked out from the DNA. Present in this sample are about 340,000 clones, less than 15% of which were seen just once. The ten largest clones take up approximately 0.016% of the sample.

From each donor, a single peripheral blood sample of about 116 mL on average was drawn into heparinised tubes. Naive, central memory, regulatory and stem cell-like memory CD4+ T cells were sorted on a BD FACSAria II using a panel including CD45RO, CCR7, CD25, CD127, CD95 and CD27. Every sorted population had a purity above 95%. PBMCs were separated immediately by Lymphoprep density gradient centrifugation and were stained directly, without being cultured. So that batch effects would be minimized, each experiment stained and sorted samples in pairs, pairing one healthy donor with one patient. Notes on this clone: Which antigen it targets is not known. No much larger clone exists at a distance of one base, and base qualities are not known.

Points the paper makes about the study in general: Shorter templates might be favored by PCR, yet because patient and control samples were amplified and corrected together, any such skew would affect both groups equally. Type 1 diabetes patients showed a moderate but significant shortening of TCRB CDR3 length in all four CD4+ subsets. Because small numbers of individuals were included in the HLA sub-analyses, any influence of HLA type on TCRB rearrangement was left unresolved. Naive, central memory and regulatory TCRB repertoires appeared to be more alike among patients than among healthy donors. Because cDNA rather than genomic DNA was sequenced, highly expressing activated cells could have been over-represented, although no difference in activation and CD3 levels was found between groups. Patients with type 1 diabetes made fewer insertions and deleted more nucleotides at VDJ recombination sites, implying thymic rearrangement abnormalities.

Germline trimming amounts to 1 base on V and 1 base on J, with 7 as the count of junction bases outside the gene matches. From the cysteine through the phenylalanine, the CDR3 covers 17 amino acids. Of the read, only the CDR3 DNA is kept; its 51 bases are in frame from base 1. Sequences SGHTA (CDR1) and FQGNSA (CDR2) are obtained from the germline V gene. The sequence derives from a woman aged 18 to 35 with type 1 diabetes. What was sequenced was naive CD4+ T cells from blood. The meaning of the sample's cell subset or site label: true naive CD4+ T cells. The receptor chain draws on TRBV7-2 and TRBJ2-3, and TRBD2 aligns with 8 junction nucleotides. The CDR3 amino acid sequence is: CASSLGASGPRTDTQYF. DNA sequence: TGTGCCAGCAGCTTAGGTGCTAGCGGGCCACGCACAGATACGCAGTATTTT.